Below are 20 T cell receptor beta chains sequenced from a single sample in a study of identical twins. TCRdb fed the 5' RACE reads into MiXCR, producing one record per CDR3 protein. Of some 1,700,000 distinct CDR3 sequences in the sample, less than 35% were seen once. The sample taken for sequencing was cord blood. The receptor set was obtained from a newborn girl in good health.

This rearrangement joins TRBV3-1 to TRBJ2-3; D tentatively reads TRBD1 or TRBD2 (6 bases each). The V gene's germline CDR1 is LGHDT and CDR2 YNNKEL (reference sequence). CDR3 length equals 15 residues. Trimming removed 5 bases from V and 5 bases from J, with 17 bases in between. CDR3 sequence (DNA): TGTGCCAGCAGCGAAATACAGGGAGGTGAAGATACGCAGTATTTT. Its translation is CASSEIQGGEDTQYF.

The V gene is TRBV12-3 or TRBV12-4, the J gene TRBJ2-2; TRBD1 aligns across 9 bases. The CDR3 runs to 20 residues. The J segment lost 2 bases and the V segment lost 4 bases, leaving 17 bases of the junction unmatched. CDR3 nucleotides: TGTGCCAGCAGTTCCTCCGGGACAGGGTCCTCCCCAACTAACACCGGGGAGCTGTTTTTT. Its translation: CASSSSGTGSSPTNTGELFF.

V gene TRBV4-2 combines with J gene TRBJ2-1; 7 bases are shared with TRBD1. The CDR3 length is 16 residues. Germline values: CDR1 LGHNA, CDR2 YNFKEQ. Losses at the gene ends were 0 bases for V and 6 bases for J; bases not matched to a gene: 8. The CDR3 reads CASSQDKRQGGNEQFF. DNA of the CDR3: TGTGCCAGCAGCCAAGATAAAAGACAGGGTGGCAATGAGCAGTTCTTC.

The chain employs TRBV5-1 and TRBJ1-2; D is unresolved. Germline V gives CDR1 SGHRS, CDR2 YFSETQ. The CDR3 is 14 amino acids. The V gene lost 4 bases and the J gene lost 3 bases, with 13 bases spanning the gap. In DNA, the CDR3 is TGCGCCAGCAGCCACACCAGGCCCCACTATGGCTACACCTTC. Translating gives CASSHTRPHYGYTF.

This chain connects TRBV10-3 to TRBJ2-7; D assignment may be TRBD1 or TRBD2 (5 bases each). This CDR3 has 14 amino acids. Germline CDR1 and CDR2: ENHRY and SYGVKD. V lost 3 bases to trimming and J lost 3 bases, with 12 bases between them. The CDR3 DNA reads TGTGCCATCAGTGATGCCCGGGACGGCTACGAGCAGTACTTC. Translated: CAISDARDGYEQYF.

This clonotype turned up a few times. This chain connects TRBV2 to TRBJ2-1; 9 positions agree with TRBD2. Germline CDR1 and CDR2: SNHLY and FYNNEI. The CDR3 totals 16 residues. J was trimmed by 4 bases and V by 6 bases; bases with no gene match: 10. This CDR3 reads CASRPMTSGPYNEQFF. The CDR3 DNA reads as TGTGCCAGCAGGCCGATGACTAGCGGACCGTACAATGAGCAGTTCTTC. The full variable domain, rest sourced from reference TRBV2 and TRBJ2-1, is EPEVTQTPSHQVTQMGQEVILRCVPISNHLYFYWYRQILGQKVEFLVSFYNNEISEKSEIFDDQFSVERPDGSNFTLKIRSTKLEDSAMYFCASRPMTSGPYNEQFFGPGTRLTVL.

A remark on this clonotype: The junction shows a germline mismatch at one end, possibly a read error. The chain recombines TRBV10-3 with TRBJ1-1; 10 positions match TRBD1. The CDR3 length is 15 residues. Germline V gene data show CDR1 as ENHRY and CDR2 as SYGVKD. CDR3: CVIRADRGLNTEAFF. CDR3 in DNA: TGTGTCATCAGGGCGGACAGGGGGTTGAACACTGAAGCTTTCTTT.

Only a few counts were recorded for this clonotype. Here the CDR3 DNA reads TGTGCCAGCACCCTTCCCGGGACCATGAAAAACATTCAGTACTTC. Translating gives CASTLPGTMKNIQYF. The chain couples TRBV2 to TRBJ2-4; D is perhaps TRBD1 or TRBD2 (5 bases each). The CDR3 length is 15 residues. The germline CDR1 and CDR2 sequences are SNHLY and FYNNEI. V was shortened by 7 bases and J by 4 bases, with 17 bases between the two germline ends. The full variable domain, rest sourced from reference TRBV2 and TRBJ2-4, is EPEVTQTPSHQVTQMGQEVILRCVPISNHLYFYWYRQILGQKVEFLVSFYNNEISEKSEIFDDQFSVERPDGSNFTLKIRSTKLEDSAMYFCASTLPGTMKNIQYFGAGTRLSVL.

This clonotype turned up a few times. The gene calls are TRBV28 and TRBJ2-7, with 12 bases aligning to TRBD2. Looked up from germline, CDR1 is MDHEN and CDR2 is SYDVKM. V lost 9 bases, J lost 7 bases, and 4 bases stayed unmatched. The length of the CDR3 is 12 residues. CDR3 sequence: CARTSGSREQYF. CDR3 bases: TGTGCCAGGACTAGCGGGAGTAGGGAGCAGTACTTC.

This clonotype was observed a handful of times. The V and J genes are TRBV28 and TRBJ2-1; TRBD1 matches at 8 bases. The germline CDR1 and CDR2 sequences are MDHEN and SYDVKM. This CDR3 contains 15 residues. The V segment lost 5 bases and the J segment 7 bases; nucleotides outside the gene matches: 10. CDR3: CASSVSGTGLNEQFF. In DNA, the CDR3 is TGTGCCAGCAGTGTCTCCGGGACAGGTCTTAATGAGCAGTTCTTC.

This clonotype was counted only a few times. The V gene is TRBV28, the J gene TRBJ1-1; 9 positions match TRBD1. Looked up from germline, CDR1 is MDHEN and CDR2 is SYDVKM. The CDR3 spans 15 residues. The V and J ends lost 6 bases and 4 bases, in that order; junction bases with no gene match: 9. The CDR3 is CASSPGTGSPTEAFF. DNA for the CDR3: TGTGCCAGCAGCCCCGGGACAGGGTCCCCCACTGAAGCTTTCTTT. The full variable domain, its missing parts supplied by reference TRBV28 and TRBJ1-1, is DVKVTQSSRYLVKRTGEKVFLECVQDMDHENMFWYRQDPGLGLRLIYFSYDVKMKEKGDIPEGYSVSREKKERFSLILESASTNQTSMYLCASSPGTGSPTEAFFGQGTRLTVV.

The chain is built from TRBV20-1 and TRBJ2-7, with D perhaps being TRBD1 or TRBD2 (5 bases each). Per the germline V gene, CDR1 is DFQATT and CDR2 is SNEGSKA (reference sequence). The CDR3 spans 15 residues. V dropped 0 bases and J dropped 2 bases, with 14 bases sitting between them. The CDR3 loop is CSARDPRGGAYEQYF. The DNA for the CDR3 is TGCAGTGCTAGAGATCCCCGTGGGGGTGCCTACGAGCAGTACTTC.

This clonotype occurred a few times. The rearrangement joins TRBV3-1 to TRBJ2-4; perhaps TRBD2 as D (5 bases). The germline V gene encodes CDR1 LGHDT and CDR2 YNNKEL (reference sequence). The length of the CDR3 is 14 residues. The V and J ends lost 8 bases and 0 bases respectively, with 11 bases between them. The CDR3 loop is CASGERLAKNIQYF. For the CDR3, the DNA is TGTGCCAGCGGGGAGCGACTAGCCAAAAACATTCAGTACTTC.

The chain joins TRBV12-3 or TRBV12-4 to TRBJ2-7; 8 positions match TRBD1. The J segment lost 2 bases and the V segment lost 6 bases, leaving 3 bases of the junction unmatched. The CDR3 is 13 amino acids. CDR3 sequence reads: CASSTGGTYEQYF. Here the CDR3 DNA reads TGTGCCAGCAGCACAGGGGGAACCTACGAGCAGTACTTC.

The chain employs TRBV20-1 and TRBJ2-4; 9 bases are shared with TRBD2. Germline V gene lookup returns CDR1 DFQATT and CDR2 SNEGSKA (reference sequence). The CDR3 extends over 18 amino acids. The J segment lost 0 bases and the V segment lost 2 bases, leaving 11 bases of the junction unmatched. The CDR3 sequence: CSARSTLAGSLAKNIQYF. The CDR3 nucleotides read TGCAGTGCTAGATCTACCCTAGCGGGAAGTCTAGCCAAAAACATTCAGTACTTC.

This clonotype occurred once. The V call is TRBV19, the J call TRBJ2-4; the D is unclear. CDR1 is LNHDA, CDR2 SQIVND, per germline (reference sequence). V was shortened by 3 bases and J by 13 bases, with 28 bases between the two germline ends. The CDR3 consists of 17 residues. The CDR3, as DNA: TGTGCCAGTAGTATGAGTCGGTCCGGAAGCTCCTACAATGGGCAGTACTTC. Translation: CASSMSRSGSSYNGQYF.

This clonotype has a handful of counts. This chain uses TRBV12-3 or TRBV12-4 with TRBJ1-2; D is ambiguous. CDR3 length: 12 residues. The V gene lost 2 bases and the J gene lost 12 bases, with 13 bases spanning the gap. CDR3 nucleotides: TGTGCCAGCAGTTTATCCCGGTATTTCCACACCTTC. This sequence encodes CASSLSRYFHTF.

This chain's CDR3 is CASSQDRGSDEQFF. The CDR3 DNA follows: TGTGCCAGCAGCCAAGACCGGGGCAGCGATGAGCAGTTCTTC. This sequence joins TRBV4-2 and TRBJ2-1; D assignment may be TRBD1 or TRBD2 (5 bases each). CDR3 length: 14 residues. Between the trimmed V and J ends, which lost 0 bases and 8 bases, there was a span of 11 bases. Germline lookup yields CDR1 LGHNA and CDR2 YNFKEQ.

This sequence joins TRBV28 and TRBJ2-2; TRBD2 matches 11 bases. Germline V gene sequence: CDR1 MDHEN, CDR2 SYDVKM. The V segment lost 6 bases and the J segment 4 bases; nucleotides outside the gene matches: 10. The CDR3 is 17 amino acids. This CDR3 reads CASRPSGLAGITGELFF. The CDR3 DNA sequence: TGTGCCAGCAGACCATCAGGACTAGCGGGTATCACCGGGGAGCTGTTTTTT.

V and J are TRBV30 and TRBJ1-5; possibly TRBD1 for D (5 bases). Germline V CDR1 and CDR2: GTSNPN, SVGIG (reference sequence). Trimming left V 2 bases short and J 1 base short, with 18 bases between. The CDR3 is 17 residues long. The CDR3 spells CAWSPPLGGRSNQPQHF. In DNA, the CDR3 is TGTGCCTGGAGTCCCCCTCTGGGGGGGAGAAGCAATCAGCCCCAGCATTTT.